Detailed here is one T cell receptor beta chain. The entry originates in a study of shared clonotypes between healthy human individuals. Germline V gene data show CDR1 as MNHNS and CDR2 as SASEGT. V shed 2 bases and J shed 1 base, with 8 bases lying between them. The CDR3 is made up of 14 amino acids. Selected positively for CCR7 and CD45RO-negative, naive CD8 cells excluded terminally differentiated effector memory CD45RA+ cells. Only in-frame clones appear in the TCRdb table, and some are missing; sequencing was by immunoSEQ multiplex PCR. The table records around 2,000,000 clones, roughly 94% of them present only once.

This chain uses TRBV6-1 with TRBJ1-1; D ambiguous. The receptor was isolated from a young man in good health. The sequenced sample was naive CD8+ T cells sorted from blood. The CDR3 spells CASSEWFTNTEAFF. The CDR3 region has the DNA TGTGCCAGCAGTGAATGGTTCACGAACACTGAAGCTTTCTTT.